This TCR beta chain was sequenced in a study of T cell responses to AZD1222 COVID-19 vaccine. Whole-study results and caveats: The donor group comprised mostly white British people and more females; the analysis possibly underestimated clonal diversity.

In regard to this clone: Antigen specificity is unknown.

CDR3 length: 15 amino acids. CDR1 is SEHNR and CDR2 is FQNEAQ in the germline V gene (reference sequence). V lost 5 bases to trimming and J lost 4 bases, with 15 bases between them. Sequencing used immunoSEQ multiplex PCR; TCRdb keeps in-frame clones, though not all of them. The sample holds roughly 150,000 clones, over 90% seen once. This chain joins TRBV7-9 and TRBJ2-1; tentatively, D is TRBD2 (6 bases). Sequenced material: peripheral blood, taken on day 0 of AZD1222 vaccination. The receptor comes from an adult in good health. Written as DNA, the CDR3 is TGTGCCAGCAGCCCCGGGATAGCGGTATACAATGAGCAGTTCTTC. It codes for CASSPGIAVYNEQFF.